This T cell receptor beta chain emerged from a study of human T cells and chemical hapten exposure. General study results and limits: Versus controls, significantly more large CDR3 similarity clusters arose from expanded TCRs. Since the donors had alopecia, their immune response may not be the same as that of healthy people. The study found that DPC sensitization did not change TCRs above 1 in 1000 frequency.

CDR1 and CDR2 (germline): SGHRS, YFSETQ. There are 11 residues in the CDR3. The germline V and J ends were trimmed by 4 bases and 7 bases, with 9 bases remaining between them. The library tagged each cDNA molecule with unique molecular identifiers. TCRdb processed the RACE reads anew with MiXCR; each CDR3 protein has one entry. The sample contains roughly 38,000 distinct CDR3 sequences, over 7.5% of which appear only once. Time point: patch test 3, about 24 weeks after DPC sensitization. Treatment meaning: therapeutic diphenylcyclopropenone sensitization with weekly scalp DPC. Unfractionated whole blood was the source from which total RNA was extracted. This clonotype appeared a few times. What it binds is not known.

This TCR came from a man between 45 and 60 years old with alopecia areata. Some clones in this sample may be carry-over from other donors' samples. The V gene is TRBV5-1, the J gene TRBJ2-7; no clear D. The input for sequencing was whole blood, taken in connection with sensitization to the hapten diphenylcyclopropenone (DPC). DNA for the CDR3: TGCGCCAGCAGCGATCTCGATGAGCAGTACTTC. Protein sequence: CASSDLDEQYF. The variable domain in full, completed from reference TRBV5-1 and TRBJ2-7, reads KAGVTQTPRYLIKTRGQQVTLSCSPISGHRSVSWYQQTPGQGLQFLFEYFSETQRNKGNFPGRFSGRQFSNSRSEMNVSTLELGDSALYLCASSDLDEQYFGPGTRLTVT.